One sample yielded the 17 T cell receptor beta chains listed below, sequenced in a study of Ad26.COV2.S vaccination and SARS-CoV-2 variants. Repertoires were generated with immunoSEQ multiplex PCR, while TCRdb's copy carries only in-frame clones and drops some. Among over 90,000 clones, less than 85% were seen once, and the ten largest hold roughly 17%. The material sequenced was peripheral blood, taken after recovery from COVID-19. All receptors derive from a human donor who had recovered from COVID-19.

The J gene is TRBJ2-7, the V gene TRBV3-1 (or the pseudogene TRBV3-2); possible D gene TRBD1, 6 bases. Trimming left V 6 bases short and J 1 base short, with 10 bases between. The germline gives CDR1 LGHDT, CDR2 YNNKEL (reference sequence). The CDR3 consists of 13 residues. The CDR3 nucleotides read TGTGCCAGCAGTCAGGGACATTCCTACGAGCAGTACTTC. This sequence encodes CASSQGHSYEQYF.

The chain couples TRBV29-1 to TRBJ2-1; 15 bases match TRBD2. V gave up 6 bases and J gave up 8 bases; unmatched junction bases: 11. The CDR3 has 16 residues. Germline CDR1 and CDR2: SQVTM and ANQGSEA. This chain's CDR3 is CSVKPGLAGGPHEQFF. CDR3 DNA: TGCAGCGTGAAACCCGGACTAGCGGGGGGGCCCCATGAGCAGTTCTTC.

This sequence joins TRBV6-5 and TRBJ1-1; D not certain. Trimming removed 0 bases from V and 0 bases from J, with 8 bases in between. Per the germline V gene, CDR1 is MNHEY and CDR2 is SVGAGI. This CDR3 has 15 residues. The chain's CDR3 is CASSYSMNMNTEAFF. CDR3 bases: TGTGCCAGCAGTTACTCGATGAACATGAACACTGAAGCTTTCTTT.

This clone has only a few counts. This chain uses TRBV7-3 with TRBJ1-5; the match to TRBD1 covers 8 bases. Germline V lookup: CDR1 SGHTA, CDR2 FQGTGA. The CDR3 has 16 amino acids. With 6 bases clipped from V and 5 bases from J, the junction kept 12 bases outside the gene matches. The CDR3, as DNA: TGTGCCAGCAGACCGAACGGACAGGGCCCTTATCAGCCCCAGCATTTT. Amino acids: CASRPNGQGPYQPQHF.

This clone has only one observation. V gene TRBV30 combines with J gene TRBJ2-6; 8 nucleotides agree with TRBD1. The CDR3 is 16 residues long. V was clipped by 2 bases and J by 4 bases; unmatched bases: 7. Germline V CDR1 and CDR2: GTSNPN, SVGIG (reference sequence). The CDR3 loop is CAWSRWTGPGANVLTF. Written as DNA, the CDR3 is TGTGCCTGGAGTCGTTGGACAGGGCCCGGGGCCAACGTCCTGACTTTC.

CDR3 sequence: CAWKSGGHNSPLHF. The CDR3 DNA reads as TGTGCCTGGAAATCCGGAGGGCATAATTCACCCCTCCACTTT. The V and J genes are TRBV30 and TRBJ1-6, with unresolved D. The V gene lost 4 bases and the J gene lost 5 bases, with 12 bases spanning the gap. CDR1 and CDR2 (germline): GTSNPN, SVGIG (reference sequence). The CDR3 runs to 14 residues.

This chain uses TRBV27 with TRBJ2-6, with D uncertain. The CDR3 is made up of 15 amino acids. Trimming took off 6 bases at V and 0 bases at J, with 9 bases between the two ends. The germline gives CDR1 MNHEY, CDR2 SMNVEV (reference sequence). The CDR3 DNA follows: TGTGCCAGCAGCCCTACGAGCTCTGGGGCCAACGTCCTGACTTTC. It codes for CASSPTSSGANVLTF.

This chain links TRBV5-5 with TRBJ1-5; D remains unclear. Germline V gene lookup returns CDR1 SGHKS and CDR2 YYEKEE (reference sequence). V lost 0 bases, J lost 7 bases, and 11 bases lay in between. This CDR3 has 14 residues. DNA of the CDR3: TGTGCCAGCAGCTTGGAGTCAGGAGGGCAGCCCCAGCATTTT. Translation: CASSLESGGQPQHF.

This sequence joins TRBV5-1 and TRBJ2-3; no firm D call. This CDR3 is 17 amino acids long. Germline V gene sequence: CDR1 SGHRS, CDR2 YFSETQ. V was pared by 1 base and J by 1 base, with 16 bases between. CDR3 bases: TGCGCCAGCAGCTTGCAGAGCAGGCACACGGGCACAGATACGCAGTATTTT. The encoded protein is CASSLQSRHTGTDTQYF. The whole variable domain, filled in from reference TRBV5-1 and TRBJ2-3, reads KAGVTQTPRYLIKTRGQQVTLSCSPISGHRSVSWYQQTPGQGLQFLFEYFSETQRNKGNFPGRFSGRQFSNSRSEMNVSTLELGDSALYLCASSLQSRHTGTDTQYFGPGTRLTVL.

This clone has just one count. The genes are TRBV19 and TRBJ2-3; TRBD1 is a possible D gene (6 bases). CDR1 is LNHDA, CDR2 SQIVND, per germline (reference sequence). This CDR3 spans 13 amino acids. V dropped 6 bases and J dropped 2 bases, with 9 bases sitting between them. The CDR3 DNA follows: TGTGCCAGTAGCAGGGGCCTCACAGATACGCAGTATTTT. Its translation: CASSRGLTDTQYF.

The V and J genes are TRBV28 and TRBJ2-1; TRBD2 matches at 9 bases. V dropped 7 bases and J dropped 9; count of bases not matched to a gene: 10. The CDR3 sequence is 14 residues long. Germline V lookup: CDR1 MDHEN, CDR2 SYDVKM. CDR3 sequence: CASNLSGGKVEQFF. In DNA form, the CDR3 reads TGTGCCAGCAACCTTAGCGGGGGTAAAGTTGAGCAGTTCTTC.

The V call is TRBV10-3, the J call TRBJ2-5; D may be TRBD1 (6 bases). Germline lookup yields CDR1 ENHRY and CDR2 SYGVKD. The CDR3 spans 13 residues. V was trimmed by 6 bases and J by 4 bases, leaving 12 bases between them. CDR3 DNA sequence: TGTGCCATCAGGGATCAGGGGCGAGAGACCCAGTACTTC. Translation: CAIRDQGRETQYF.

In DNA form, the CDR3 reads TGTGCCAGCAGCTTTGATTCCAACAACGTGCGGAACACCATATATTTT. This gives the protein CASSFDSNNVRNTIYF. The J gene is TRBJ1-3, the V gene TRBV12-1. TRBV12-1 is designated a pseudogene. This CDR3 spans 16 amino acids.

V gene TRBV6-1 combines with J gene TRBJ1-6; D might be TRBD1 (6 bases). This CDR3 comprises 16 residues. CDR1 is MNHNS, CDR2 SASEGT, per germline. The V end lost 2 bases, the J end lost 8 bases, and 16 bases lay between the germline ends. The CDR3 coding sequence is TGTGCCAGCAGTGAATTAGTACAGGGATTTTATTCACCCCTCCACTTT. It yields the protein CASSELVQGFYSPLHF.

The chain uses TRBV19 and TRBJ1-6; D gene uncertain. The CDR3 has 14 amino acids. The ends were cut back, 8 bases at V and 5 bases at J, with 13 bases in the middle. In germline, CDR1 is LNHDA, CDR2 SQIVND (reference sequence). The CDR3 spells CASCRGRNNSPLHF. CDR3 sequence (DNA): TGTGCCAGTTGTCGGGGAAGGAATAATTCACCCCTCCACTTT.

This clone was recorded once. The chain couples TRBV4-3 to TRBJ1-2; D unresolved. CDR1 and CDR2 (germline): LGHNA, YSLEER. The CDR3 is made up of 13 amino acids. The V and J ends lost 0 bases and 7 bases respectively, with 9 bases between them. The CDR3 loop reads CASSQDYEIGYTF. DNA of the CDR3: TGCGCCAGCAGCCAAGATTACGAAATTGGCTACACCTTC.

The chain recombines TRBV19 with TRBJ1-5, with 9 bases aligning to TRBD1. The CDR3 extends over 13 amino acids. V lost 7 bases and J lost 5; bases outside the gene matches: 3. CDR1 and CDR2 (germline): LNHDA, SQIVND (reference sequence). CDR3 in amino acids: CASTGQGYQPQHF. The CDR3 DNA reads TGTGCCAGTACGGGACAGGGATATCAGCCCCAGCATTTT.